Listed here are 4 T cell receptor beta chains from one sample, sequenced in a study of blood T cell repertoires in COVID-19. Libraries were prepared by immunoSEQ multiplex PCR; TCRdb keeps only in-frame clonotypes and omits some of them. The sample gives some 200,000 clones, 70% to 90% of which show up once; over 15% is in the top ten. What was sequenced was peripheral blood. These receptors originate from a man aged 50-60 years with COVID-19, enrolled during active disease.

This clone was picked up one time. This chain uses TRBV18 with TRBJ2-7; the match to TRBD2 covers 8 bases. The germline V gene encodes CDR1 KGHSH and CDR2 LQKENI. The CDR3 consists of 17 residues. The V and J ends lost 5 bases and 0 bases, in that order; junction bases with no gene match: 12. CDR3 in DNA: TGTGCCAGCTCAACCTACACAGGACTAGCCGTCTCCTACGAGCAGTACTTC. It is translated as CASSTYTGLAVSYEQYF.

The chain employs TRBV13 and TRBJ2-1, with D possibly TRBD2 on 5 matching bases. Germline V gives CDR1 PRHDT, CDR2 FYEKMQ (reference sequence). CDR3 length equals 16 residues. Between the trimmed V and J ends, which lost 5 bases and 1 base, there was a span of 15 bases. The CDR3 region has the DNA TGTGCCAGCAGCCCCCCGATGCGGGTGTCCTACAATGAGCAGTTCTTC. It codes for CASSPPMRVSYNEQFF.

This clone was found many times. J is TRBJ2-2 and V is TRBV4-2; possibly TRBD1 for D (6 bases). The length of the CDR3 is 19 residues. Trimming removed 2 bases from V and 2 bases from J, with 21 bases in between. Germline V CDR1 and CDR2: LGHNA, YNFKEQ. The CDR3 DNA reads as TGTGCCAGCAGCCAAAAAGGGGGACAAGGGGGAGTTAACACCGGGGAGCTGTTTTTT. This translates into CASSQKGGQGGVNTGELFF.

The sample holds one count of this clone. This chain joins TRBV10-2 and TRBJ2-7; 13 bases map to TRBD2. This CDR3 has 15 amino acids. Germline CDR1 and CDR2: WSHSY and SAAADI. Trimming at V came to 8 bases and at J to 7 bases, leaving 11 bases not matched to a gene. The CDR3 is CASRSPGLAGVEQYF. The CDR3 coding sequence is TGCGCCAGCCGATCGCCTGGACTAGCGGGGGTAGAGCAGTACTTC.